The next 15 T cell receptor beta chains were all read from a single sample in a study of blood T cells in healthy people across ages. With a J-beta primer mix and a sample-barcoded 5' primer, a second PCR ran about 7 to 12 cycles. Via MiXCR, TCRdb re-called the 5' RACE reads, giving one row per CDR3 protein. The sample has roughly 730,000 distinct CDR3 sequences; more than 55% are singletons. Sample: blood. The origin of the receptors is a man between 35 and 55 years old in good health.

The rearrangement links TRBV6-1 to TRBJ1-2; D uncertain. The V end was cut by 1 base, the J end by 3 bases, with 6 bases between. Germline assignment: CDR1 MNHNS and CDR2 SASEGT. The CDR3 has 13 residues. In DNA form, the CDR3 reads TGTGCCAGCAGTGAAGACTTGTACTATGGCTACACCTTC. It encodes CASSEDLYYGYTF.

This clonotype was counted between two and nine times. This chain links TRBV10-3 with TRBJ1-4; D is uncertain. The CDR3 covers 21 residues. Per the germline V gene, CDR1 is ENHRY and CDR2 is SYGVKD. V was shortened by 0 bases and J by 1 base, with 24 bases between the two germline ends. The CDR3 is CAISESRTRAYEAQTNEKLFF. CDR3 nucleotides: TGTGCCATCAGTGAGTCGCGTACGAGGGCATACGAAGCCCAAACTAATGAAAAACTGTTTTTT.

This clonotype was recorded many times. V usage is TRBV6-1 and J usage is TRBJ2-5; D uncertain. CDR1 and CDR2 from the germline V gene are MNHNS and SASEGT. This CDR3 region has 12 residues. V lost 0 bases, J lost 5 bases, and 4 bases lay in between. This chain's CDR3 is CASSEAGETQYF. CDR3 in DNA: TGTGCCAGCAGTGAAGCCGGGGAGACCCAGTACTTC.

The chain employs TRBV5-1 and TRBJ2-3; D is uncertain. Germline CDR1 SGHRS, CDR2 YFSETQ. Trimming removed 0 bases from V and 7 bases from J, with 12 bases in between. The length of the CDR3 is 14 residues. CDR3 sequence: CASSLEAKINTQYF. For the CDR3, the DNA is TGCGCCAGCAGCTTGGAAGCGAAGATCAATACGCAGTATTTT.

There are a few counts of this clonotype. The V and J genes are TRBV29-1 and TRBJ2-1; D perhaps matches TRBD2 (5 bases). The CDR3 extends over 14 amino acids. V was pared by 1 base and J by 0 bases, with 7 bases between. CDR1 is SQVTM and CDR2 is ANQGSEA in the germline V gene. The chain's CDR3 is CSVEAGSSYNEQFF. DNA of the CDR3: TGCAGCGTTGAAGCGGGGAGCTCCTACAATGAGCAGTTCTTC.

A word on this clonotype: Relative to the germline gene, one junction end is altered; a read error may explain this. CDR3 DNA: TGTGCTAGCAGCTTTATCCCCACAGATACGCAGTATTTT. This codes for CASSFIPTDTQYF. The chain recombines TRBV7-7 with TRBJ2-3; D is ambiguous. This CDR3 is built from 13 residues. From germline, CDR1 is SSHAT and CDR2 FNYEAQ (reference sequence).

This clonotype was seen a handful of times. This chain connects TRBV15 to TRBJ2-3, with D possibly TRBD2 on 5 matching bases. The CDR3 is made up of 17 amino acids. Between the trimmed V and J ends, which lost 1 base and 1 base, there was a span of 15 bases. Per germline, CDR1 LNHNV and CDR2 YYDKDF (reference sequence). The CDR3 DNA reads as TGTGCCACCAGCAGAGGACTGAGCGGCCACGGCACAGATACGCAGTATTTT. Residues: CATSRGLSGHGTDTQYF.

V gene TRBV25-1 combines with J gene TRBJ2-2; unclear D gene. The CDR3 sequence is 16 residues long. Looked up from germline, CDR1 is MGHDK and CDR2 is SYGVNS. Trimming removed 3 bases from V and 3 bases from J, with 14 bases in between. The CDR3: CASSDLEAIYTGELFF. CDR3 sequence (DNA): TGTGCCAGCAGTGACCTAGAGGCGATATACACCGGGGAGCTGTTTTTT.

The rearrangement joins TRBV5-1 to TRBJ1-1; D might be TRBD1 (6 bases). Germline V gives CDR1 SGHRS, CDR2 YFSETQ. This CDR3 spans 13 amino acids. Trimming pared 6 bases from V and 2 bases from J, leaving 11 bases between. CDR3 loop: CASTGQLNTEAFF. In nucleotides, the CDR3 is TGCGCCAGCACCGGACAGCTTAACACTGAAGCTTTCTTT.

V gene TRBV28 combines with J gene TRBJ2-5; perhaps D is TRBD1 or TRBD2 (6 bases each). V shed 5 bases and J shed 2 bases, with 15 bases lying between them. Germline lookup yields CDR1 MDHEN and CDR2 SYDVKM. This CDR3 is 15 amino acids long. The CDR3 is CASSENGGRQETQYF. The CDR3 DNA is TGTGCCAGCAGTGAGAACGGGGGCCGACAAGAGACCCAGTACTTC. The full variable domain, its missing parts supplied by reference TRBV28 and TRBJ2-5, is DVKVTQSSRYLVKRTGEKVFLECVQDMDHENMFWYRQDPGLGLRLIYFSYDVKMKEKGDIPEGYSVSREKKERFSLILESASTNQTSMYLCASSENGGRQETQYFGPGTRLLVL.

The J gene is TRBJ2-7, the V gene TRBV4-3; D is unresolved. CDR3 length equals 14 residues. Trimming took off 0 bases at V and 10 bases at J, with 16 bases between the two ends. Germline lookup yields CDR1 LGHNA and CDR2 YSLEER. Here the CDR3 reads CASSQESGGIVQYF. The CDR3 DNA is TGCGCCAGCAGCCAAGAATCGGGCGGAATCGTTCAGTACTTC.

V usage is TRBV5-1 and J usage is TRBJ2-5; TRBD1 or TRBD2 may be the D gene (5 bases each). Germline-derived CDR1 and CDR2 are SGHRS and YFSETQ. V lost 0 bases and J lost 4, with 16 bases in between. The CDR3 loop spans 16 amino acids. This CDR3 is CASSLGGTTAGETQYF. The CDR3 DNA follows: TGCGCCAGCAGCTTGGGGGGCACCACGGCGGGAGAGACCCAGTACTTC.

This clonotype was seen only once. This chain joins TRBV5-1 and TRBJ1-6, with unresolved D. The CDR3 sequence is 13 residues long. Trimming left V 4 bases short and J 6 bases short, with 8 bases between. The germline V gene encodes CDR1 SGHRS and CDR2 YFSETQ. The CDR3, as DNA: TGCGCCAGCAGCACACAAGTTAATTCACCCCTCCACTTT. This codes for CASSTQVNSPLHF.

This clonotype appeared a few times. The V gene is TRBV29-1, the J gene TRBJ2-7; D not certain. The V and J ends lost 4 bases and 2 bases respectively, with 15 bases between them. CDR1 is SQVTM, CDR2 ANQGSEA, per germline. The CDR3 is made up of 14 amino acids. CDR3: CSVVRAAPPYEQYF. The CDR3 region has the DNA TGCAGCGTTGTACGGGCTGCTCCCCCCTACGAGCAGTACTTC.

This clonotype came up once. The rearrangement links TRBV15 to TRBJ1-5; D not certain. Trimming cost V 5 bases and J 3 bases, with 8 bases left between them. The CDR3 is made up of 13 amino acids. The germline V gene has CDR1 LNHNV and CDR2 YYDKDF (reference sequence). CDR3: CATSVQVNQPQHF. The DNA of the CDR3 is TGTGCCACCAGCGTACAAGTCAATCAGCCCCAGCATTTT.